This is a list of T cell receptor beta chains from one sample in a study of cytotoxic CD8 clonotypes in ibrutinib-treated CLL. The table came from immunoSEQ multiplex PCR; TCRdb's copy has only in-frame clones and leaves some out. The sample lists 40,000 or so clones, about 72% seen once, with approximately 12% in the top ten. Here the sequenced sample was PBMCs, taken after 12 months of ibrutinib treatment. The receptor source for this set is a human donor with chronic lymphocytic leukemia. The CDR3 runs from the conserved cysteine through the conserved F or W. The D gene is left open where the match is weak. Expanded clones get a size class; other rows say once, few or many, or leave the size out.

abundance: -
v_gene: TRBV6-6
j_gene: TRBJ2-7
d_gene: -
CDR3nt: TGTGCCAGCAGAACGGGGACACCCCAAGGCTCCTACGAGCAGTACTTC
CDR3aa: CASRTGTPQGSYEQYF

abundance: -
v_gene: TRBV30
j_gene: TRBJ1-1
d_gene: TRBD1
CDR3nt: TGTGCCCGCGGACAGGGCAGGCTAGCTTTCTTT
CDR3aa: CARGQGRLAFF

abundance: -
v_gene: TRBV5-6
j_gene: TRBJ2-7
d_gene: TRBD1
CDR3nt: TGTGCCAGCAGCTTGGTTGGACAGGGGGAGGCCTACGAGCAGTACTTC
CDR3aa: CASSLVGQGEAYEQYF

abundance: -
v_gene: TRBV15
j_gene: TRBJ2-5
d_gene: TRBD2
CDR3nt: TGTGCCACCAACACCGGGACTAGCCGGGGGAGTGAGACCCAGTACTTC
CDR3aa: CATNTGTSRGSETQYF

abundance: once
v_gene: TRBV6-5
j_gene: TRBJ1-1
d_gene: -
CDR3nt: TGTGCCAGCAGTTCCGTGGAGTTCACAGAAGCTTTCTTT
CDR3aa: CASSSVEFTEAFF

abundance: -
v_gene: TRBV2
j_gene: TRBJ2-7
d_gene: TRBD1
CDR3nt: TGTGCCAGCAATCCGGGACAGGGCCGCTACGAGCAGTACTTC
CDR3aa: CASNPGQGRYEQYF

abundance: -
v_gene: TRBV19
j_gene: TRBJ2-7
d_gene: TRBD1
CDR3nt: TGTGCCAGTAGTGTGGACAGGTACTACGAGCAGTACTTC
CDR3aa: CASSVDRYYEQYF

abundance: -
v_gene: TRBV7-2
j_gene: TRBJ2-2
d_gene: TRBD2
CDR3nt: TGTGCCAGCAGCCGTCCTAGCGGGAGCGACACCGGGGAGCTGTTTTTT
CDR3aa: CASSRPSGSDTGELFF

abundance: -
v_gene: TRBV30
j_gene: TRBJ2-1
d_gene: -
CDR3nt: TGTGCCTGGAGCCCAAGGCCAGGGAGCTCCTACAATGAGCAGTTCTTC
CDR3aa: CAWSPRPGSSYNEQFF

abundance: -
v_gene: TRBV10-1
j_gene: TRBJ1-2
d_gene: -
CDR3nt: TGCGCCAGCAGTGAGTCGCGGGGCAGGGGCTACACCTTC
CDR3aa: CASSESRGRGYTF

abundance: -
v_gene: TRBV2
j_gene: TRBJ2-3
d_gene: -
CDR3nt: TGTGCCAGCAGCCATAGCCAGGGGAGAGATACGCAGTATTTT
CDR3aa: CASSHSQGRDTQYF

abundance: -
v_gene: TRBV6-5
j_gene: TRBJ1-1
d_gene: -
CDR3nt: TGTGCCAGCAGTTTAGGGCATAAAAACCCTGAAGCTTTCTTT
CDR3aa: CASSLGHKNPEAFF

abundance: -
v_gene: TRBV28
j_gene: TRBJ1-1
d_gene: -
CDR3nt: TGTGCCAGCAGTTTGGGCCTAGGGGCTTTCTTT
CDR3aa: CASSLGLGAFF

abundance: few
v_gene: TRBV7-2
j_gene: TRBJ1-1
d_gene: -
CDR3nt: TGTGCCAGCAGCTTAACGCCCCAGTTGACTGAAGCTTTCTTT
CDR3aa: CASSLTPQLTEAFF

abundance: once
v_gene: TRBV9
j_gene: TRBJ2-2
d_gene: TRBD2
CDR3nt: TGTGCCAGCAGCTTAGAGGCTAGCGGGAACACCGGGGAGCTGTTTTTT
CDR3aa: CASSLEASGNTGELFF